The 19 T cell receptor beta chains in this list originate from one sample, sequenced in a study of blood T cell repertoires in COVID-19. TCRdb keeps only in-frame clones here, not all; method: immunoSEQ multiplex PCR. The sample lists some 74,000 clones, about 87% seen once, with more than 5.5% in the top ten. The sample taken for sequencing was peripheral blood. All receptors derive from a woman of 80 years or more with acute or convalescent COVID-19.

This chain uses TRBV12-5 with TRBJ1-2; tentative D call: TRBD1 (6 bases). The CDR3 extends over 14 amino acids. Trimming pared 3 bases from V and 4 bases from J, leaving 12 bases between. Germline CDR1 is LGHNT and CDR2 is FRNRAP. The chain's CDR3 is CASGLSGVGYGYTF. The DNA for the CDR3 is TGTGCTAGTGGTTTATCAGGGGTGGGCTATGGCTACACCTTC.

The gene calls are TRBV5-4 and TRBJ1-2; 8 bases are shared with TRBD1. V trimming: 4 bases; J trimming: 4 bases; junction bases outside the gene matches: 18. Germline-derived CDR1 and CDR2 are SGHNT and YYREEE (reference sequence). The CDR3 is 18 residues long. The CDR3 DNA sequence: TGTGCCAGCAGCCTATCTTCGTCCGGGACAGGACTACTCTATGGCTACACCTTC. Translating gives CASSLSSSGTGLLYGYTF.

The genes are TRBV3-1 (or the pseudogene TRBV3-2) and TRBJ2-5; the match to TRBD2 covers 11 bases. Unmatched junction bases numbered 13, after V lost 0 bases and J lost 4 bases. In germline, CDR1 is LGHDT, CDR2 YNNKEL (reference sequence). The CDR3 has 19 residues. DNA for the CDR3: TGTGCCAGCAGCCAAGATGGTGTAGGTCTAGCGGGGGGTATAGAGACCCAGTACTTC. Translating it yields CASSQDGVGLAGGIETQYF.

The chain links TRBV6-1 to TRBJ1-5; D not certain. Germline V gene lookup returns CDR1 MNHNS and CDR2 SASEGT. The CDR3 consists of 14 residues. V lost 0 bases, J lost 7 bases, and 10 bases lay in between. CDR3 sequence reads: CASSEASSGQPQHF. The CDR3 coding sequence is TGTGCCAGCAGTGAAGCATCGTCGGGGCAGCCCCAGCATTTT.

CDR3 sequence: CASSFSPRGQGAAYGYTF. As DNA, the CDR3 is TGTGCCAGCAGCTTCAGCCCAAGAGGGCAGGGGGCGGCCTATGGCTACACCTTC. V usage is TRBV7-2 and J usage is TRBJ1-2, with 8 bases identical to TRBD1. Trimming at V came to 3 bases and at J to 4 bases, leaving 16 bases not matched to a gene. The CDR3 runs to 18 residues. Germline V gene lookup returns CDR1 SGHTA and CDR2 FQGNSA.

The chain links TRBV19 to TRBJ2-3; TRBD2 aligns across 12 bases. V lost 3 bases, J lost 2 bases, and 12 bases stayed unmatched. The CDR3 is 19 residues long. Germline assignment: CDR1 LNHDA and CDR2 SQIVND (reference sequence). Here the CDR3 DNA reads TGTGCCAGTAGTATGTCCTCCCCGCTAGCGGGAGGGGTCACAGATACGCAGTATTTT. Protein: CASSMSSPLAGGVTDTQYF. Full variable domain (rest looked up from reference TRBV19 and TRBJ2-3): DGGITQSPKYLFRKEGQNVTLSCEQNLNHDAMYWYRQDPGQGLRLIYYSQIVNDFQKGDIAEGYSVSREKKESFPLTVTSAQKNPTAFYLCASSMSSPLAGGVTDTQYFGPGTRLTVL.

The chain has TRBV19 and TRBJ2-2; D is uncertain. The germline gives CDR1 LNHDA, CDR2 SQIVND (reference sequence). Deletions cut 5 bases from V and 1 base from J, with 8 bases between. The CDR3 runs 14 residues. In DNA, the CDR3 is TGTGCCAGTAGTCCGAGACAGAACACCGGGGAGCTGTTTTTT. The encoded protein is CASSPRQNTGELFF.

V gene TRBV27 combines with J gene TRBJ2-1, with 7 nucleotides matching TRBD1. V lost 3 bases and J lost 1; bases outside the gene matches: 12. This CDR3 comprises 18 residues. Looked up from germline, CDR1 is MNHEY and CDR2 is SMNVEV (reference sequence). The CDR3 here is CASSFRQNRQGSYNEQFF. The CDR3 DNA reads TGTGCCAGCAGTTTTCGACAAAACAGACAGGGTTCCTACAATGAGCAGTTCTTC.

V and J are TRBV7-3 and TRBJ2-7; D is perhaps TRBD2 (5 bases). Trimming pared 5 bases from V and 1 base from J, leaving 12 bases between. Germline V gene lookup returns CDR1 SGHTA and CDR2 FQGTGA. The CDR3 is 14 amino acids. In DNA, the CDR3 is TGTGCCAGCAGCCTAGACCCGGGGTCCTACGAGCAGTACTTC. This gives the protein CASSLDPGSYEQYF.

CDR3 sequence: CAWRTGGIARGEAFF. In nucleotides, the CDR3 is TGTGCCTGGCGGACAGGGGGCATTGCTCGAGGTGAAGCTTTCTTT. The chain employs TRBV30 and TRBJ1-1; 11 positions match TRBD1. Germline V CDR1 and CDR2: GTSNPN, SVGIG (reference sequence). The CDR3 has 15 amino acids. V trimming: 5 bases; J trimming: 7 bases; junction bases outside the gene matches: 12.

The chain recombines TRBV27 with TRBJ1-5; weak D call: TRBD1 (5 bases). Trimming left V 4 bases short and J 9 bases short, with 13 bases between. The CDR3 contains 13 residues. CDR1 MNHEY and CDR2 SMNVEV come from the germline V gene (reference sequence). CDR3 loop: CASSSVGGRPQHF. For the CDR3, the DNA is TGTGCCAGCAGTTCCGTGGGGGGAAGGCCCCAGCATTTT.

V and J are TRBV6-5 and TRBJ1-3, with TRBD1 matching 10 bases. This CDR3 has 14 residues. Trimming cost V 5 bases and J 4 bases; bases outside gene matches: 2. Per germline, CDR1 MNHEY and CDR2 SVGAGI. CDR3 in DNA: TGTGCCAGCAGTCGGGACAGGGGCGGAAACACCATATATTTT. It is translated as CASSRDRGGNTIYF.

The rearrangement uses TRBV3-1 (or the pseudogene TRBV3-2) and TRBJ1-3, with D unresolved. CDR1 and CDR2 from the germline V gene are LGHDT and YNNKEL (reference sequence). The CDR3 spans 12 residues. Trimming left V 5 bases short and J 2 bases short, with 4 bases between. The CDR3 DNA follows: TGTGCCAGCAGCGGAGCTGGAAACACCATATATTTT. Residues: CASSGAGNTIYF.

As to this clone: At one of its ends the junction is not consistent with the germline gene, which may arise from a read error. CDR3 nucleotide sequence: TGTGTCTGGAGTGTTAGCGGGGGAGCCTACGAGCAGTACTTC. Protein product: CVWSVSGGAYEQYF. The chain recombines TRBV30 with TRBJ2-7; the match to TRBD2 covers 9 bases. Germline CDR1 GTSNPN, CDR2 SVGIG (reference sequence). There are 14 residues in the CDR3.

The chain recombines TRBV19 with TRBJ2-3, with 14 bases fitting TRBD2. CDR1 LNHDA and CDR2 SQIVND come from the germline V gene (reference sequence). This CDR3 contains 18 residues. Trimming cost V 4 bases and J 0 bases; bases outside gene matches: 6. The CDR3 is CASSSPRLAGGSTDTQYF. The CDR3 coding sequence is TGTGCCAGTAGTAGCCCTCGACTAGCGGGGGGGAGCACAGATACGCAGTATTTT.

The chain uses TRBV19 and TRBJ1-2; 9 nucleotides align to TRBD1. The CDR3 is made up of 16 amino acids. V trimming: 3 bases; J trimming: 6 bases; junction bases outside the gene matches: 11. From germline, CDR1 is LNHDA and CDR2 SQIVND (reference sequence). This CDR3 reads CASSILGTGGRDGYTF. DNA of the CDR3: TGTGCCAGTAGTATTTTAGGCACAGGGGGCCGCGATGGCTACACCTTC.

This clone turned up a few times. The chain uses TRBV7-2 and TRBJ1-2; the D gene is possibly TRBD1 (5 bases). The CDR3 contains 15 residues. Germline V gene data show CDR1 as SGHTA and CDR2 as FQGNSA. Between the trimmed V and J ends, which lost 2 bases and 8 bases, there was a span of 18 bases. The CDR3 coding sequence is TGTGCCAGCAGCTTAAGGGAATCAGGGCTAAGGGGCTACACCTTC. It is translated as CASSLRESGLRGYTF.

J is TRBJ1-6 and V is TRBV11-2; D is perhaps TRBD1 (5 bases). Deletions cut 5 bases from V and 7 bases from J, with 18 bases between. The CDR3 covers 16 residues. Germline V CDR1 and CDR2: SGHAT, FQNNGV. In DNA, the CDR3 is TGTGCCAGCAGCCCCCAACCGGGGGGGAGCAATTCACCCCTCCACTTT. It translates to CASSPQPGGSNSPLHF.

The chain is built from TRBV5-4 and TRBJ2-2; possibly TRBD2 for D (6 bases). The CDR3 sequence is 15 residues long. V was clipped by 4 bases and J by 4 bases, with 14 bases between them. Germline CDR1 and CDR2: SGHNT and YYREEE (reference sequence). CDR3 in DNA: TGTGCCAGCAGCCCGGCAGTGGAGGGCACCGGGGAGCTGTTTTTT. Translating gives CASSPAVEGTGELFF.